One sample yielded the 32 T cell receptor beta chains listed below, sequenced in a study of control samples from healthy donors and cancer patients. Assay: immunoSEQ multiplex PCR; the TCRdb copy retains only in-frame clones and omits some. The sample lists roughly 150,000 clones, approximately 93% seen once, with about 5.8% in the top ten. The sequenced sample consisted of blood. These receptors were taken from a man between 18 and 29 years old in good health.

The chain recombines TRBV28 with TRBJ2-7; D remains unclear. This CDR3 contains 12 residues. Trimming removed 8 bases from V and 0 bases from J, with 8 bases in between. CDR1 and CDR2 (germline): MDHEN, SYDVKM. The chain's CDR3 is CASRLGSYEQYF. Written as DNA, the CDR3 is TGTGCCAGCCGCCTTGGCTCCTACGAGCAGTACTTC.

The chain links TRBV7-2 to TRBJ1-6; the match to TRBD1 covers 7 bases. Germline-derived CDR1 and CDR2 are SGHTA and FQGNSA. The ends lost 5 bases at V and 5 bases at J; junction bases unmatched: 3. The CDR3 runs 14 residues. CDR3 in amino acids: CASSRGQDNSPLHF. In DNA form, the CDR3 reads TGTGCCAGCAGCCGTGGACAGGATAATTCACCCCTCCACTTT.

Here the CDR3 reads CASSLISGGFKPYNEQFF. CDR3 in DNA: TGTGCCAGCAGTTTGATTTCGGGCGGATTTAAGCCCTACAATGAGCAGTTCTTC. V gene TRBV28 combines with J gene TRBJ2-1; D uncertain. In germline, CDR1 is MDHEN, CDR2 SYDVKM. Deletions cut 3 bases from V and 2 bases from J, with 20 bases between. The CDR3 extends over 18 amino acids.

In nucleotides, the CDR3 is TGTGCCAGCAGTACTCAGGGGATGGGTCAAGAGACCCAGTACTTC. It is translated as CASSTQGMGQETQYF. The chain is built from TRBV6-2 or TRBV6-3 and TRBJ2-5, with D tentatively TRBD1 (6 bases). The CDR3 has 15 amino acids. Trimming stripped 5 bases from V and 2 bases from J, with 15 bases between. Looked up from germline, CDR1 is MNHEY and CDR2 is SVGEGT.

The chain links TRBV18 to TRBJ2-7; D is undetermined. V was clipped by 6 bases and J by 5 bases, with 8 bases between them. Germline lookup yields CDR1 KGHSH and CDR2 LQKENI. The CDR3 spans 11 residues. The CDR3 protein is CASSLGHEQYF. The CDR3 nucleotides read TGTGCCAGCTCTCTTGGCCACGAGCAGTACTTC.

This clone was seen only once. The V gene is TRBV6-4, the J gene TRBJ1-2; 11 positions match TRBD1. From germline, CDR1 is MRHNA and CDR2 SNTAGT. Trimming took 9 bases from V and 3 from J; bases not matched to a gene: 6. CDR3 length: 14 residues. The CDR3 reads CASSGQGVDYGYTF. The DNA for the CDR3 is TGTGCCAGTTCGGGACAGGGGGTCGACTATGGCTACACCTTC.

V gene TRBV11-2 combines with J gene TRBJ2-2, with 8 bases identical to TRBD1. After removal of 5 bases from V and 3 bases from J, the junction contained 5 bases not matched to a gene. Germline CDR1 reads SGHAT; CDR2 reads FQNNGV. The CDR3 covers 15 residues. The CDR3 DNA sequence: TGTGCCAGCAGCCCGCAGGGGGCGTACACCGGGGAGCTGTTTTTT. It encodes CASSPQGAYTGELFF.

The chain employs TRBV2 and TRBJ2-4, with D possibly being TRBD1 (7 bases). CDR1 SNHLY and CDR2 FYNNEI come from the germline V gene. Trimming removed 4 bases from V and 7 bases from J, with 14 bases in between. The CDR3 contains 14 residues. This CDR3 reads CASSVEGAGNIQYF. The CDR3 bases are TGTGCCAGCAGTGTGGAGGGGGCGGGGAACATTCAGTACTTC.

J is TRBJ2-2 and V is TRBV11-3; 8 positions agree with TRBD1. Germline V gene lookup returns CDR1 SGHNT and CDR2 YENEEA. V gave up 3 bases and J gave up 1 base; unmatched junction bases: 1. This CDR3 is 15 amino acids long. The CDR3: CASSFGTGNTGELFF. The DNA of the CDR3 is TGTGCCAGCAGCTTCGGGACAGGGAACACCGGGGAGCTGTTTTTT. The full variable domain, completed using reference TRBV11-3 and TRBJ2-2, is EAGVVQSPRYKIIEKKQPVAFWCNPISGHNTLYWYLQNLGQGPELLIRYENEEAVDDSQLPKDRFSAERLKGVDSTLKIQPAELGDSAVYLCASSFGTGNTGELFFGEGSRLTVL.

This clone showed up just once. The chain carries TRBV7-9 and TRBJ1-2, with D unclear. This CDR3 comprises 15 residues. With 0 bases removed from V and 4 bases from J, the gap between germline ends came to 12 bases. Germline V gene lookup returns CDR1 SEHNR and CDR2 FQNEAQ (reference sequence). As DNA, the CDR3 is TGTGCCAGCAGCTTAGCGCTGCAGGAGGTCTATGGCTACACCTTC. It codes for CASSLALQEVYGYTF.

The chain is built from TRBV18 and TRBJ2-3, with unresolved D. Germline V gives CDR1 KGHSH, CDR2 LQKENI. The ends were cut back, 5 bases at V and 0 bases at J, with 15 bases in the middle. The CDR3 loop spans 16 amino acids. The CDR3, as DNA: TGTGCCAGCTCATCGGGTGTCGGCGGAAGCACAGATACGCAGTATTTT. Translating it yields CASSSGVGGSTDTQYF.

The chain links TRBV19 to TRBJ2-7; the D gene could be TRBD1 or TRBD2 (5 bases each). The CDR3 loop spans 13 amino acids. With 10 bases removed from V and 4 bases from J, the gap between germline ends came to 17 bases. CDR1 and CDR2 from the germline V gene are LNHDA and SQIVND (reference sequence). CDR3 nucleotides: TGTGCCACCGCCGGGACGGACTCATACGAGCAGTACTTC. Its translation is CATAGTDSYEQYF.

This clone was seen a handful of times. The chain is built from TRBV12-5 and TRBJ1-1; possibly TRBD1 for D (6 bases). Trimming pared 1 base from V and 2 bases from J, leaving 20 bases between. Per the germline V gene, CDR1 is LGHNT and CDR2 is FRNRAP. This CDR3 has 18 amino acids. The CDR3: CASGLAPTGPYSNTEAFF. CDR3 sequence (DNA): TGTGCTAGTGGTTTGGCTCCGACAGGTCCCTACTCCAACACTGAAGCTTTCTTT.

The genes are TRBV7-9 and TRBJ1-1; weak D call: TRBD1 (6 bases). V lost 1 base and J 3 bases, leaving 12 bases between the germline ends. From germline, CDR1 is SEHNR and CDR2 FQNEAQ (reference sequence). The CDR3 is made up of 15 amino acids. CDR3 nucleotides: TGTGCCAGCAGCTTAGGCGCAGGGGTGTACACTGAAGCTTTCTTT. Its translation: CASSLGAGVYTEAFF.

With regard to this clone: One end of the junction does not line up with germline, which may come from a read error. This CDR3 is also generated by other DNA sequences in the sample. This chain links TRBV13 with TRBJ2-7, with 8 nucleotides matching TRBD1. Germline-derived CDR1 and CDR2 are PRHDT and FYEKMQ (reference sequence). This CDR3 has 14 residues. In nucleotides, the CDR3 is TGCGCCAGCAGCATTGGACAGGGATCCTACGAGCAGTACTTC. This encodes CASSIGQGSYEQYF.

The genes are TRBV12-3 or TRBV12-4 and TRBJ2-5; D gene uncertain. The CDR3 loop spans 11 amino acids. V shed 3 bases and J shed 5 bases, with 4 bases lying between them. The CDR3 DNA reads TGTGCCAGCAGTTTTGGGGAGACCCAGTACTTC. The encoded protein is CASSFGETQYF.

The chain is built from TRBV12-5 and TRBJ1-1; D is perhaps TRBD1 (5 bases). The CDR3 is 12 residues long. V was clipped by 5 bases and J by 6 bases, with 10 bases between them. Per germline, CDR1 LGHNT and CDR2 FRNRAP. The CDR3: CASGAAGAEAFF. As DNA, the CDR3 is TGTGCTAGTGGTGCCGCGGGGGCTGAAGCTTTCTTT.

The V call is TRBV19, the J call TRBJ1-3; tentatively, D is TRBD1 (5 bases). V lost 0 bases and J lost 4, with 10 bases in between. CDR3 size: 15 residues. Germline V gives CDR1 LNHDA, CDR2 SQIVND (reference sequence). CDR3 bases: TGTGCCAGTAGTATAGACAGGGACGTCGGAAACACCATATATTTT. Translating gives CASSIDRDVGNTIYF.

V is TRBV6-5 and J is TRBJ2-7; D uncertain. Germline V CDR1 and CDR2: MNHEY, SVGAGI. CDR3 length: 12 residues. V lost 5 bases and J 5 bases, leaving 10 bases between the germline ends. CDR3 protein: CASSTGSHEQYF. Here the CDR3 DNA reads TGTGCCAGCAGTACCGGTAGTCACGAGCAGTACTTC.

This chain links TRBV10-3 with TRBJ1-1, with D hard to call. The germline V and J ends were trimmed by 3 bases and 5 bases, with 13 bases remaining between them. Per germline, CDR1 ENHRY and CDR2 SYGVKD. This CDR3 has 14 residues. The CDR3 loop is CAISDLGGRTEAFF. The CDR3 region has the DNA TGTGCCATCAGTGACCTGGGAGGGAGGACTGAAGCTTTCTTT.

This clone was recorded only once. At one end, the junction sequence differs from germline, possibly due to a read error. The chain combines TRBV3-1 (or the pseudogene TRBV3-2) with TRBJ1-4, with 7 bases lining up with TRBD1. The germline V gene encodes CDR1 LGHDT and CDR2 YNNKEL (reference sequence). The CDR3 totals 14 residues. In nucleotides, the CDR3 is TGTGCCAGCAGCCTTAAGGGGGCTAAGGAAAAACTGTTTTTT. Translation gives CASSLKGAKEKLFF.

This chain connects TRBV4-3 to TRBJ2-7, with D possibly matching TRBD2 (6 bases). Trimming stripped 3 bases from V and 3 bases from J, with 15 bases between. CDR3 length: 15 residues. CDR1 LGHNA and CDR2 YSLEER come from the germline V gene. The CDR3 spells CASSQTWGGGYEQYF. Here the CDR3 DNA reads TGCGCCAGCAGCCAGACCTGGGGAGGCGGCTACGAGCAGTACTTC.

The chain links TRBV5-4 to TRBJ1-2; maybe TRBD1 (6 bases). Germline V CDR1 and CDR2: SGHNT, YYREEE (reference sequence). This CDR3 is built from 14 residues. The V end lost 4 bases, the J end lost 8 bases, and 18 bases lay between the germline ends. The CDR3 sequence: CASSHYAGVEGYTF. CDR3 coding DNA: TGTGCCAGCAGCCACTACGCAGGGGTGGAGGGCTACACCTTC.

The rearrangement joins TRBV12-3 or TRBV12-4 to TRBJ1-2; no definite D call. This CDR3 has 13 amino acids. V dropped 7 bases and J dropped 6 bases, with 15 bases sitting between them. The CDR3 region is CASTPRERDGYTF. The CDR3 region has the DNA TGTGCCAGCACCCCTCGGGAGAGGGATGGCTACACCTTC.

This chain links TRBV11-2 with TRBJ1-1; no definite D call. The CDR3 totals 15 residues. Trimming took off 1 base at V and 3 bases at J, with 12 bases between the two ends. Germline lookup yields CDR1 SGHAT and CDR2 FQNNGV. As DNA, the CDR3 is TGTGCCAGCAGCTTAGGAGGGAGCGGGGACACTGAAGCTTTCTTT. Encoded protein: CASSLGGSGDTEAFF. The complete variable domain, with remaining parts taken from reference TRBV11-2 and TRBJ1-1, reads EAGVAQSPRYKIIEKRQSVAFWCNPISGHATLYWYQQILGQGPKLLIQFQNNGVVDDSQLPKDRFSAERLKGVDSTLKIQPAKLEDSAVYLCASSLGGSGDTEAFFGQGTRLTVV.

This chain links TRBV27 with TRBJ1-2, with TRBD1 matching over 7 bases. The CDR3 sequence is 15 residues long. V lost 6 bases to trimming and J lost 8 bases; unmatched junction nucleotides: 15. The V gene's germline CDR1 is MNHEY and CDR2 SMNVEV (reference sequence). The CDR3 DNA reads TGTGCCAGCAGGTTGGGCCAGGGGGGATTTCAGGGCTACACCTTC. Translated: CASRLGQGGFQGYTF.

The V and J genes are TRBV18 and TRBJ1-2; the D is unclear. Germline lookup yields CDR1 KGHSH and CDR2 LQKENI. The CDR3 contains 13 residues. Trimming took 2 bases from V and 4 from J, leaving 8 bases between them. In DNA, the CDR3 is TGTGCCAGCTCACCAGGGGTCGGCTATGGCTACACCTTC. Translation gives CASSPGVGYGYTF. Looking up the rest from reference TRBV18 and TRBJ1-2 gives the full variable domain: NAGVMQNPRHLVRRRGQEARLRCSPMKGHSHVYWYRQLPEEGLKFMVYLQKENIIDESGMPKERFSAEFPKEGPSILRIQQVVRGDSAAYFCASSPGVGYGYTFGSGTRLTVV.

Here the CDR3 DNA reads TGTGCCTGGGAGGAAGGGACGTACAATGAGCAGTTCTTC. It encodes CAWEEGTYNEQFF. The V gene is TRBV30, the J gene TRBJ2-1; D tentatively reads TRBD1 or TRBD2 (5 bases each). This CDR3 has 13 amino acids. Germline V gives CDR1 GTSNPN, CDR2 SVGIG (reference sequence). V was cut by 5 bases and J by 4 bases, with 12 bases left in between.

The chain combines TRBV19 with TRBJ1-5, with D possibly TRBD1 on 5 matching bases. The CDR3 contains 17 residues. V was cut by 5 bases and J by 5 bases, with 22 bases left in between. Germline CDR1 is LNHDA and CDR2 is SQIVND (reference sequence). This chain's CDR3 is CASSPLSRDPEDQPQHF. CDR3 bases: TGTGCCAGTAGTCCCCTGTCCCGGGACCCGGAAGATCAGCCCCAGCATTTT.

The V and J genes are TRBV7-9 and TRBJ1-2; D is undetermined. This CDR3 has 12 residues. The ends were cut back, 3 bases at V and 5 bases at J, with 7 bases in the middle. Germline assignment: CDR1 SEHNR and CDR2 FQNEAQ (reference sequence). Here the CDR3 reads CASSFSPYGYTF. For the CDR3, the DNA is TGTGCCAGCAGCTTCAGCCCTTATGGCTACACCTTC.

The chain joins TRBV6-5 to TRBJ2-1; D uncertain. The CDR3 has 15 amino acids. V lost 8 bases to trimming and J lost 5 bases, with 19 bases between them. CDR1 is MNHEY, CDR2 SVGAGI, per germline. The CDR3 protein is CASSPPSQVDNEQFF. CDR3 nucleotides: TGTGCCAGCTCCCCCCCCAGCCAGGTCGACAATGAGCAGTTCTTC.

This rearrangement joins TRBV13 to TRBJ2-7, with 7 bases aligning to TRBD1. J gave up 6 bases and V 7 bases, and 9 bases lay outside the gene matches. In germline, CDR1 is PRHDT, CDR2 FYEKMQ (reference sequence). The CDR3 sequence is 13 residues long. CDR3 nucleotide sequence: TGTGCCAGCAAGGGGACAGTCAACTCCGAGCAGTACTTC. It translates to CASKGTVNSEQYF.